The next 7 T cell receptor beta chains were all read from a single sample in a study of OX40 agonist ivuxolimab in advanced cancers. The repertoire was sequenced with immunoSEQ multiplex PCR; TCRdb's copy has only in-frame clones and lacks some. The sample shows 35,000 to 45,000 clones, 74% of them seen only once. Sequenced material: CD4+ or CD8+ T cells sorted from blood, taken in a trial of the OX40 agonist ivuxolimab. The receptors here all came from an adult with an advanced solid tumor such as melanoma, head and neck, liver or kidney cancer.

The V gene is TRBV5-1, the J gene TRBJ2-1; 13 bases agree with TRBD2. The V gene's germline CDR1 is SGHRS and CDR2 YFSETQ. The CDR3 is 18 amino acids. Trimming took 3 bases from V and 4 from J; bases not matched to a gene: 10. The CDR3 reads CASSYRTSGSSSYNEQFF. The CDR3 coding sequence is TGCGCCAGCAGCTACCGGACTAGCGGGAGCAGCTCTTACAATGAGCAGTTCTTC.

V usage is TRBV4-1 and J usage is TRBJ2-1; D is unresolved. The CDR3 is 11 amino acids. CDR1 is MGHRA, CDR2 YSYEKL, per germline. Trimming pared 3 bases from V and 11 bases from J, leaving 8 bases between. The CDR3 DNA follows: TGCGCCAGCAGCCACGCTGATAAGCAGTTCTTC. This codes for CASSHADKQFF.

The J gene is TRBJ2-2, the V gene TRBV5-1, with TRBD1 matching 8 bases. CDR1 and CDR2 (germline): SGHRS, YFSETQ. This CDR3 contains 15 residues. V lost 3 bases, J lost 5 bases, and 6 bases stayed unmatched. CDR3 bases: TGCGCCAGCAGCTACAGGGGGAAGGTAACCGGGGAGCTGTTTTTT. As protein: CASSYRGKVTGELFF. Variable domain in full (rest from reference TRBV5-1 and TRBJ2-2): KAGVTQTPRYLIKTRGQQVTLSCSPISGHRSVSWYQQTPGQGLQFLFEYFSETQRNKGNFPGRFSGRQFSNSRSEMNVSTLELGDSALYLCASSYRGKVTGELFFGEGSRLTVL.

As for this clone: Its ends do not fully match the called genes, so a read error is possible. V usage is TRBV6-5 and J usage is TRBJ2-7; D unresolved. Germline V lookup: CDR1 MNHEY, CDR2 SVGAGI. The CDR3 extends over 14 amino acids. The CDR3 spells CASSYPATSDEQYF. CDR3 in DNA: TGTGCCAGCAGTTACCCTGCGACCTCCGACGAGCAGTACTTC.

With respect to this clone: This same CDR3 is encoded by further DNA sequences in the sample. J is TRBJ2-3 and V is TRBV4-2, with 12 bases identical to TRBD1. The germline CDR1 and CDR2 sequences are LGHNA and YNFKEQ. Germline trimming cut 4 bases from V and 5 bases from J; bases unmatched to any gene: 10. This CDR3 has 17 amino acids. Here the CDR3 reads CASSRGQGAAVRDTQYF. The CDR3 coding sequence is TGTGCCAGCAGCCGGGGACAGGGGGCGGCAGTAAGAGATACGCAGTATTTT.

The CDR3 is CASSLATGRTDRAFF. In nucleotides, the CDR3 is TGTGCCAGCAGCTTAGCAACGGGACGGACTGATAGAGCTTTCTTT. V usage is TRBV7-8 and J usage is TRBJ1-1; a weak D match, TRBD1 (5 bases). Trimming removed 0 bases at V and 10 bases at J, with 18 bases between. CDR1 and CDR2 from the germline V gene are SGHVS and FQNEAQ. This CDR3 has 15 residues.

This clone was counted between two and nine times. This chain links TRBV6-5 with TRBJ2-7; D remains unclear. The germline V gene encodes CDR1 MNHEY and CDR2 SVGAGI. CDR3 length: 13 amino acids. The V gene lost 2 bases and the J gene lost 5 bases, with 10 bases spanning the gap. The CDR3 nucleotides are TGTGCCAGCAGTTACCATCCGACTGACGAGCAGTACGTC. Encoded protein: CASSYHPTDEQYV.